The clone carrying this T cell receptor beta chain has more than one count but fewer than ten. Its antigen is currently unknown. MiXCR was run by TCRdb on the 5' RACE reads, yielding one entry per CDR3 protein. The sample records approximately 680,000 distinct CDR3 sequences, under 8.5% being singletons. The sample is drawn from a study of identical twins. This CDR3 is 14 amino acids long. The V end lost 7 bases, the J end lost 2 bases, and 11 bases lay between the germline ends. Study-level points and caveats: Not following the same donors, the study drew its conclusions from cross-sectional statistical analysis.

The same sample was also studied in work on yellow fever vaccine responses in identical twins.

The specimen was PBMCs. The V call is TRBV12-3 or TRBV12-4, the J call TRBJ2-2; D ambiguous. The sequence was collected from a woman under 30 in good health. The CDR3 reads CASNGRFNTGELFF. In DNA form, the CDR3 reads TGTGCCAGCAACGGAAGGTTTAACACCGGGGAGCTGTTTTTT.